The present T cell receptor beta chain was sequenced within a study of CD8+ T cells in alopecia areata (dated by TCRdb to the late 2010s). Study-level background: The treated patients took part in an open-label pilot trial in which moderate-to-severe alopecia areata was treated with oral tofacitinib at 5 to 10 mg twice daily. RNA was extracted with the PAXgene miRNA kit for fixed scalp, the miRNeasy kit for PBMCs, and the RNeasy kit for mouse skin. Scalp clonality was compared across normal scalp (n=4), patchy alopecia areata scalp (n=8), and alopecia totalis/universalis scalp (n=8). TCRbeta CDR3 regions were amplified by immunoSEQ multiplex PCR with 35 Vbeta forward and 13 Jbeta reverse primers. Tofacitinib-treated patients had biopsies at baseline and at 4 and 24 weeks of treatment, with a later scalp biopsy in several patients. In humans, TCRbeta sequencing was performed on scalp tissue and on sorted CD4+ and CD8+ peripheral blood T cells from healthy controls and from patients with patchy or totalis/universalis alopecia areata. Tofacitinib was given for 6 to 18 months, followed by 6 months of follow-up off drug to assess delayed response and recurrence. Disease severity in treated patients was measured with the SALT score, which quantifies the percentage of affected scalp surface area. High-throughput TCRbeta sequencing was used to examine T cell clonal expansion in alopecia areata in both the C3H/HeJ mouse model and human patients.

The treatment or condition label for this specimen denotes: oral pan-JAK inhibitor, 5-10 mg twice daily. Lesional scalp punch biopsies and peripheral blood were collected from alopecia areata patients. PBMCs were isolated by density centrifugation and stained for CD3, CD4 and CD8, after which CD4+ and CD8+ T cells were sorted on a FACSAria. Trimming costs V 0 bases and J 7 bases, and their ends lie 16 bases apart. The CDR3 has 15 amino acids, counting the end cysteine and phenylalanine. Only the CDR3 DNA stays, 45 bases, in frame from base 1. Sequences SGDLS (CDR1) and YYNGEE (CDR2) are obtained from the germline V gene. Study-level results and caveats: Many expanded lesional clones persisted in scalp and blood during tofacitinib treatment, which may partly explain relapse after stopping treatment. Tofacitinib significantly lowered scalp clonality and the number of expanded CD8+ clones among the top 100 scalp clones. Shared TCR sequences between patients were less evident than in mice, which may be partly attributable to HLA diversity in the patient population. Higher clonality and more expanded CD8+ clones were observed in lesional scalp than in normal scalp, particularly in alopecia totalis/universalis, a finding suggestive of antigenic drive. Because the treated cohort was small and had just a single nonresponder, larger studies are needed to establish links between baseline CD8+ expansion and response. Unlike mouse skin, where gammadelta T cells dominate, normal human skin contains resident alphabeta T cells that get sequenced too, which complicates analysis of the scalp TCR repertoire.

Preparation of the library involved the immunoSEQ multiplex PCR assay. RNA was extracted from all samples and reverse transcribed into cDNA, which served as template for TCR sequencing. SuperScript III was used to make first-strand cDNA, primed with a 2:1 mix of oligo-dT and random hexamers. A synthetic immune receptor repertoire was used to measure amplification bias, and any remaining bias was corrected computationally. Per the original workflow: Raw reads were preprocessed to remove errors, and CDR3 was defined by IMGT conventions from the conserved cysteine to phenylalanine. Clonality was calculated as 1 minus Shannon entropy normalized by log2 of the number of productive unique TCRs. Whether each scalp clone was CD4 or CD8 was inferred by checking scalp TCRbeta sequences against the CD4 and CD8 repertoires from sorted blood. Drawn from immuneACCESS, this table holds only the in-frame rearrangements with V and J called that TCRdb kept. Clones are partly lost; checked studies trace under half to an unresolved V gene and leave the rest unexplained. V and J calls and clone size are those listed in that table; D and trimming were worked out from the DNA. This sample has 150,000 or so clones in its table, and about 54% of those were observed once. The ten largest clones add up to 16% of the sample.

Notes on this clone: Its binding antigen is unknown. Base qualities were left out, and no much larger clone turns up one base away.

Sample: CD4+ T cells sorted from blood, taken between weeks 55 and 65, from a patient treated with tofacitinib. The rearrangement combines TRBV9 with TRBJ1-2; a tentative D call is TRBD1 (5 bases match). The clonotype was recovered from a human donor with alopecia areata. Read as DNA, the sequence is TGTGCCAGCAGCGTAGCTTCTGCAGGGCCCTTTGGCTACACCTTC. It translates to CASSVASAGPFGYTF.